This T cell receptor beta chain was recovered during a study of monozygotic twins with inflammatory bowel disease. TCRdb re-analyzed the 5' RACE reads; it lists each CDR3 protein once, without DNA. The sample's table shows about 210,000 distinct CDR3 sequences. Sequencing input: blood. This sequence was found in a human donor with ulcerative colitis or Crohn's disease, or a healthy co-twin of an affected twin (not recorded which).

The chain's CDR3 is CASSLVGGSPTDTQYF. The rearrangement uses TRBV5-1 and TRBJ2-3; TCRdb designates TRBD2, a call that cannot be tested without DNA. CDR3 length equals 16 residues. Looked up from germline, CDR1 is SGHRS and CDR2 is YFSETQ.